What follows are 21 T cell receptor beta chains derived from one specimen sequenced in a study of blood T cell repertoires in COVID-19. Some clones are missing from TCRdb's copy, which holds only in-frame ones; the method was immunoSEQ multiplex PCR. The sample comprises some 120,000 clones, about three quarters of which are singletons, and more than 0.8% rests with the top ten. The sequencing sample was made of peripheral blood. These receptors originate from a human donor with acute or convalescent COVID-19. The donor label of this sample is uncertain.

This clone was observed a single time. The CDR3 is CATSRDRSGGRTQHF. The DNA for the CDR3 is TGTGCCACCAGCAGAGATCGGTCAGGGGGAAGGACCCAGCATTTT. The genes are TRBV15 and TRBJ1-5; 7 nucleotides match TRBD1. This CDR3 is built from 15 residues. With V trimmed by 0 bases and J by 11 bases, 10 bases remained unmatched. Germline assignment: CDR1 LNHNV and CDR2 YYDKDF (reference sequence).

This chain links TRBV9 with TRBJ2-7, with 11 bases that match TRBD2. CDR1 and CDR2 from the germline V gene are SGDLS and YYNGEE. V shed 1 base and J 4 bases; nucleotides not matched to a gene: 7. This CDR3 spans 16 amino acids. In DNA form, the CDR3 reads TGTGCCAGCAGCGTACGGCGTAGCGGGGGGGAATACGAGCAGTACGTC. This gives the protein CASSVRRSGGEYEQYV.

The chain uses TRBV2 and TRBJ1-2; 8 positions match TRBD1. The CDR3 contains 15 residues. V trimming: 3 bases; J trimming: 6 bases; junction bases outside the gene matches: 9. Germline V gene sequence: CDR1 SNHLY, CDR2 FYNNEI. The CDR3 coding sequence is TGTGCCAGCAGTGAGCGGCCAGGGGGCTCGGATGGCTACACCTTC. Its protein is CASSERPGGSDGYTF.

This rearrangement joins TRBV1 to TRBJ2-1; no DNA check was done on the table's D call, TRBD2. TRBV1 is reported as a pseudogene. The CDR3 extends over 18 amino acids. The CDR3 DNA is TGCACCAGCAGCCCAACAAATACGAAAAGGGCGGGGGAGGATGAGCAGTTCTTC. As protein: CTSSPTNTKRAGEDEQFF.

J is TRBJ2-3 and V is TRBV2, with a tentative D call TRBD2 (7 bases). V was clipped by 4 bases and J by 2 bases, with 13 bases between them. Germline V CDR1 and CDR2: SNHLY, FYNNEI. This CDR3 contains 15 residues. The CDR3 coding sequence is TGTGCCAGCAGTGTCCATGCGGGGGCCACAGATACGCAGTATTTT. Translating it yields CASSVHAGATDTQYF.

CDR3 protein: CASSLTVNGNTIYF. CDR3 nucleotide sequence: TGTGCCAGCAGCTTAACGGTCAACGGAAACACCATATATTTT. This rearrangement joins TRBV7-8 to TRBJ1-3; D call uncertain. V lost 2 bases to trimming and J lost 4 bases, with 9 bases between them. The CDR3 is 14 amino acids. CDR1 SGHVS and CDR2 FQNEAQ come from the germline V gene.

This clone has just a few counts. The chain joins TRBV18 to TRBJ1-2, with TRBD1 as a possible D gene (6 bases). The CDR3 contains 14 residues. V was trimmed by 5 bases and J by 8 bases, leaving 18 bases between them. Germline assignment: CDR1 KGHSH and CDR2 LQKENI. In nucleotides, the CDR3 is TGTGCCAGCTCAAGGGCACGAGGGGGGGCCGGCTACACCTTC. It codes for CASSRARGGAGYTF.

The chain has TRBV12-3 or TRBV12-4 and TRBJ1-1; D gene uncertain. Trimming took 10 bases from V and 0 from J, leaving 12 bases between them. The CDR3 consists of 13 residues. DNA of the CDR3: TGTGCCAACGCTAACCGGGTGAACACTGAAGCTTTCTTT. It codes for CANANRVNTEAFF.

This clone turned up a few times. The V gene is TRBV28, the J gene TRBJ2-5; TRBD2 agrees at 9 bases. The CDR3 is made up of 15 amino acids. The germline V gene has CDR1 MDHEN and CDR2 SYDVKM. V was pared by 3 bases and J by 6 bases, with 8 bases of the junction left unmatched. DNA for the CDR3: TGTGCCAGCAGTTTCCCAGCGGGGGGCGGAAAGACCCAGTACTTC. Its protein is CASSFPAGGGKTQYF.

The chain has TRBV7-8 and TRBJ1-2; D is uncertain. V was trimmed by 3 bases and J by 0 bases, leaving 11 bases between them. Looked up from germline, CDR1 is SGHVS and CDR2 is FQNEAQ. This CDR3 is built from 15 residues. The CDR3 DNA is TGTGCCAGCAGCTTTCTTAACAGTCCTAACTATGGCTACACCTTC. Translating it yields CASSFLNSPNYGYTF.

The rearrangement joins TRBV19 to TRBJ1-2, with 9 bases identical to TRBD1. The CDR3 contains 13 residues. The V gene's germline CDR1 is LNHDA and CDR2 SQIVND (reference sequence). V was pared by 4 bases and J by 6 bases, with 3 bases of the junction left unmatched. The CDR3 nucleotides are TGTGCCAGTAGTACCCGGGACAGGGATGGCTACACCTTC. Protein: CASSTRDRDGYTF.

CDR3 nucleotides: TGTGCCAGCAGCGTAGGACAGATTGCAACTAATGAAAAACTGTTTTTT. This encodes CASSVGQIATNEKLFF. The rearrangement uses TRBV5-5 and TRBJ1-4, with a possible D match to TRBD1 (6 bases). V shed 4 bases and J shed 0 bases, with 13 bases lying between them. CDR1 and CDR2 (germline): SGHKS, YYEKEE (reference sequence). The CDR3 extends over 16 amino acids. Full variable domain (rest looked up from reference TRBV5-5 and TRBJ1-4): DAGVTQSPTHLIKTRGQQVTLRCSPISGHKSVSWYQQVLGQGPQFIFQYYEKEERGRGNFPDRFSARQFPNYSSELNVNALLLGDSALYLCASSVGQIATNEKLFFGSGTQLSVL.

The rearrangement joins TRBV6-6 to TRBJ2-2, with D tentatively TRBD2 (6 bases). The CDR3 spans 14 residues. V lost 7 bases and J 6 bases, leaving 15 bases between the germline ends. Looked up from germline, CDR1 is MNHNY and CDR2 is SVGAGI (reference sequence). The CDR3 reads CASIERPGAGELFF. In DNA, the CDR3 is TGTGCCAGCATCGAGCGCCCGGGGGCCGGGGAGCTGTTTTTT.

In nucleotides, the CDR3 is TGTGCCAGCAGCGTAAGGGGGATCAGGAACACTGAAGCTTTCTTT. Its protein is CASSVRGIRNTEAFF. This chain uses TRBV7-9 with TRBJ1-1, with a possible D match to TRBD1 (6 bases). Trimming stripped 5 bases from V and 1 base from J, with 14 bases between. This CDR3 region has 15 residues. The V gene's germline CDR1 is SEHNR and CDR2 FQNEAQ (reference sequence). The full variable domain, in which reference TRBV7-9 and TRBJ1-1 provide the parts outside the CDR3, is DTGVSQNPRHKITKRGQNVTFRCDPISEHNRLYWYRQTLGQGPEFLTYFQNEAQLEKSRLLSDRFSAERPKGSFSTLEIQRTEQGDSAMYLCASSVRGIRNTEAFFGQGTRLTVV.

The chain carries TRBV19 and TRBJ1-6, with no clear D. Trimming left V 10 bases short and J 9 bases short, with 16 bases between. This CDR3 region has 13 residues. The germline V gene encodes CDR1 LNHDA and CDR2 SQIVND (reference sequence). The CDR3 coding sequence is TGTGCCACCCTAGGTCAACCCGGTTCACCCCTCCACTTT. Translating it yields CATLGQPGSPLHF.

The chain links TRBV5-4 to TRBJ1-2; D remains ambiguous. The V and J ends lost 1 base and 4 bases respectively, with 8 bases between them. The CDR3 spans 13 residues. Germline CDR1 SGHNT, CDR2 YYREEE (reference sequence). The chain's CDR3 is CASSLREGYGYTF. CDR3 coding DNA: TGTGCCAGCAGCTTGCGGGAGGGCTATGGCTACACCTTC.

This clone was observed a handful of times. The chain carries TRBV12-3 or TRBV12-4 and TRBJ1-3; D call uncertain. V gave up 3 bases and J gave up 8 bases, with 11 bases separating them. The length of the CDR3 is 13 residues. The CDR3 loop reads CASSLRAQDTIYF. CDR3 sequence (DNA): TGTGCCAGCAGTTTGAGGGCTCAAGACACCATATATTTT.

This chain links TRBV29-1 with TRBJ2-1; D ambiguous. The germline V gene has CDR1 SQVTM and CDR2 ANQGSEA. With 2 bases removed from V and 11 bases from J, the gap between germline ends came to 13 bases. This CDR3 has 12 residues. CDR3 protein: CSVESQAMKQFF. CDR3 bases: TGCAGCGTTGAAAGCCAGGCAATGAAGCAGTTCTTC.

The chain recombines TRBV18 with TRBJ2-5; no clear D. This CDR3 comprises 13 residues. Trimming took off 2 bases at V and 2 bases at J, with 6 bases between the two ends. In germline, CDR1 is KGHSH, CDR2 LQKENI. The CDR3 DNA is TGTGCCAGCTCACCAGTCCTACAAGAGACCCAGTACTTC. Its translation is CASSPVLQETQYF. The full variable domain, with the rest looked up from reference TRBV18 and TRBJ2-5, is NAGVMQNPRHLVRRRGQEARLRCSPMKGHSHVYWYRQLPEEGLKFMVYLQKENIIDESGMPKERFSAEFPKEGPSILRIQQVVRGDSAAYFCASSPVLQETQYFGPGTRLLVL.

The chain carries TRBV5-1 and TRBJ2-3; the D gene is possibly TRBD2 (6 bases). The germline gives CDR1 SGHRS, CDR2 YFSETQ. V was pared by 1 base and J by 6 bases, with 12 bases between. The CDR3 is 14 residues long. Here the CDR3 reads CASSLIGGSDTQYF. The CDR3 nucleotides read TGCGCCAGCAGCTTGATTGGGGGGTCTGATACGCAGTATTTT.

The V call is TRBV11-2, the J call TRBJ1-6; D remains unclear. This CDR3 spans 15 amino acids. The V gene's germline CDR1 is SGHAT and CDR2 FQNNGV. Trimming removed 1 base at V and 7 bases at J, with 11 bases between. CDR3: CASSLVWSSNSPLHF. The CDR3 DNA is TGTGCCAGCAGCTTAGTTTGGAGCTCGAATTCACCCCTCCACTTT. The entire variable domain, with the rest obtained from reference TRBV11-2 and TRBJ1-6, is as follows: EAGVAQSPRYKIIEKRQSVAFWCNPISGHATLYWYQQILGQGPKLLIQFQNNGVVDDSQLPKDRFSAERLKGVDSTLKIQPAKLEDSAVYLCASSLVWSSNSPLHFGNGTRLTVT.